Listed below are T cell receptor beta chains from one sample, sequenced in a study of cytomegalovirus exposure and HLA in healthy donors. Clones were read by immunoSEQ multiplex PCR, and TCRdb kept only the in-frame ones, dropping some. The table shows 150,000 to 200,000 clones, with 70% to 80% occurring only once. The sample was PBMCs. The receptor set was obtained from a woman aged 25 to 45 in good health and CMV-seropositive. The CDR3 runs from the conserved cysteine through the conserved F or W. The D gene is left open where the match is weak. Clone sizes are given selectively: once, few, many, or a class where the clone is expanded.

clone size,J gene,D gene,V gene,CDR3 DNA,CDR3 protein
-,TRBJ1-2,TRBD1,TRBV7-2,TGTGCCAGCAGCCTCGGACAGGGGCCGGGCTATGGCTACACCTTC,CASSLGQGPGYGYTF
-,TRBJ1-1,-,TRBV21-1,TGTGCCAGCAGCAAAATAGGGGGAAGGGATACTGAAGCTTTCTTT,CASSKIGGRDTEAFF
-,TRBJ1-2,-,TRBV7-8,TGTGCCAGCAGCCCAGGCTCCCTGAATAACTATGGCTACACCTTC,CASSPGSLNNYGYTF
-,TRBJ1-1,-,TRBV4-3,TGCGCCAGCAGCCCGGGGGGTCCCGGCACTGAAGCTTTCTTT,CASSPGGPGTEAFF
few,TRBJ2-7,TRBD1,TRBV14,TGTGCCAGCAGCCAACCGACCGGGACAGGGCTTTTCGACGAGCAGTACTTC,CASSQPTGTGLFDEQYF
-,TRBJ2-4,-,TRBV21-1,-,CASSKVNWGTGALAKNIQYF
few,TRBJ2-7,-,TRBV5-1,TGCGCCAGCAGCTTGGAGGTAGCCTCTAAACTCCCCTACGAGCAGTACTTC,CASSLEVASKLPYEQYF
-,TRBJ1-2,-,TRBV19,TGTGCCAGTAGTATGACAGGACGATACGGCTACACCTTC,CASSMTGRYGYTF
-,TRBJ2-7,-,TRBV5-1,TGCGCCAGCAGCTTGGGACTAAACTACGAGCAGTACTTC,CASSLGLNYEQYF
-,TRBJ2-7,TRBD2,TRBV9,TGTGCCAGCAGCGCCCGACTAGCGTGGGGGGAGCAGTACTTC,CASSARLAWGEQYF
-,TRBJ2-5,-,TRBV7-9,TGTGCCAGCAGCCCAGGACAGTACGAGGAGACCCAGTACTTC,CASSPGQYEETQYF
-,TRBJ1-2,TRBD1,TRBV27,TGTGCCAGCAGTTTCCAGGGGGCGGGTGACTATGGCTACACCTTC,CASSFQGAGDYGYTF
-,TRBJ2-5,-,TRBV30,TGTGCCTGGAGTTCTCTTGGGGCTCCTGAAGAGACCCAGTACTTC,CAWSSLGAPEETQYF
-,TRBJ2-7,-,TRBV2,TGTGCCAGCAGTGACAACTACGAGCAGTACTTC,CASSDNYEQYF
once,TRBJ1-5,-,TRBV6-5,TGTGCCAGCAGTTACGGGGCAGGCGCTCAGCCCCAGCATTTT,CASSYGAGAQPQHF
once,TRBJ2-2,-,TRBV7-2,TGTGCCAGCAGCTTCTCTCAGGGCCCTAACACCGGGGAGCTGTTTTTT,CASSFSQGPNTGELFF
-,TRBJ2-2,-,TRBV7-9,TGTGCCAGCAGCCCTCTGTGGGAGCTGTTTTTT,CASSPLWELFF
-,TRBJ1-5,-,TRBV15,TGTGCCACCAGGGCGGGTTATAGCAATCAGCCCCAGCATTTT,CATRAGYSNQPQHF
-,TRBJ2-6,TRBD2,TRBV11-2,TGTGCCAGCAGCTCCTTCCTAGCGGGAGGGATGGCTGGGGCCAACGTCCTGACTTTC,CASSSFLAGGMAGANVLTF
once,TRBJ2-5,-,TRBV20-1,TGCAGTGCGAGCGTTTTGGAGACCCAGTACTTC,CSASVLETQYF
once,TRBJ2-7,-,TRBV5-6,TGTGCCAGCAGCTCTCGGGGGAACGGACGGGACTACGAGCAGTACTTC,CASSSRGNGRDYEQYF
-,TRBJ2-3,TRBD2,TRBV6-5,TGTGCCAGCAGCTCGACTAGCGGGGGGGGGAGTACGCAGTATTTT,CASSSTSGGGSTQYF
few,TRBJ1-1,-,TRBV7-2,TGTGCCAGCAGCTATGAGACAGGCGGCACTGAAGCTTTCTTT,CASSYETGGTEAFF
-,TRBJ2-7,-,TRBV6-5,TGTGCCAGCAGTTACTCGGCCGGGATGGGCTACGAGCAGTACTTC,CASSYSAGMGYEQYF
-,TRBJ1-6,-,TRBV6-5,TGTGCCAGCAGCGAGTCGATTGGTTCACCCCTCCACTTT,CASSESIGSPLHF
-,TRBJ2-5,TRBD2,TRBV7-8,TGTGCCAGCAGCGGAGGGACTAGCGCGGAGCAGTACTTC,CASSGGTSAEQYF
-,TRBJ1-2,TRBD1,TRBV6-5,TGTGCCAGCAGTTCGGTACCGGGACAGGGGGCGGATGGCTACACCTTC,CASSSVPGQGADGYTF
-,TRBJ1-5,TRBD1,TRBV7-2,TGTGCCAGCAGCTTGGGACAGGGAGATCAGCCCCAGCATTTT,CASSLGQGDQPQHF
once,TRBJ1-2,-,TRBV7-9,TGTGCCAGCAGCTGGAGGGTGAACTATGGCTACACCTTC,CASSWRVNYGYTF
-,TRBJ1-2,-,TRBV30,TGTGCCTGGAACGGCAGGCTGAACGGTTATGGCTACACCTTC,CAWNGRLNGYGYTF
few,TRBJ1-1,TRBD1,TRBV6-1,TGTGCCAGCAGTGAAGCGGACGGACAGGGGCCCACTGAAGCTTTCTTT,CASSEADGQGPTEAFF
-,TRBJ2-5,-,TRBV7-9,TGTGCCAGCAGCTTAGCGCCGGACCAAGAGACCCAGTACTTC,CASSLAPDQETQYF
-,TRBJ2-5,-,TRBV10-3,TGTGCCATCAGTGACCCAGCAGCGCCTTTCAAAGAGACCCAGTACTTC,CAISDPAAPFKETQYF
-,TRBJ2-5,-,TRBV7-2,TGTGCCAGCAGCTTAGGGGGGGTAAGGCAAGAGACCCAGTACTTC,CASSLGGVRQETQYF
-,TRBJ2-7,TRBD1,TRBV5-1,TGCGCCAGCAGCTTGGGACAGGGTTCAGTCTACGAGCAGTACTTC,CASSLGQGSVYEQYF
-,TRBJ2-1,-,TRBV5-1,TGCGCCAGCAGCTTGAACCCGAATACTAATGAGCAGTTCTTC,CASSLNPNTNEQFF
-,TRBJ2-7,TRBD2,TRBV28,TGTGCCAGCAGTTTACGTCTAGCGGGAGGTGACGAGCAGTACTTC,CASSLRLAGGDEQYF
-,TRBJ1-2,-,TRBV6-1,TGTGCCAGCAGTGAATCAGGATATGGCTACACCTTC,CASSESGYGYTF
-,TRBJ1-2,-,TRBV6-6,TGTGCCAGCAGACCCGGGACACCTAACTATGGCTACACCTTC,CASRPGTPNYGYTF
-,TRBJ1-2,-,TRBV2,TGTGCCAGTGTGATGGCGGCCCTCTATGGCTACACCTTC,CASVMAALYGYTF
-,TRBJ1-5,-,TRBV30,TGTGCCTGGAGTGTACAACAGGATAGTCAGCCCCAGCATTTT,CAWSVQQDSQPQHF
-,TRBJ1-1,-,TRBV6-6,TGTGCCAGCAGCAGCCGGGGGGATGGCACTGAAGCTTTCTTT,CASSSRGDGTEAFF